Shown below are 10 T cell receptor beta chains from a single sample sequenced in a study of CD8 T cells in ankylosing spondylitis. Via MiXCR, TCRdb re-called the 5' RACE reads, giving one row per CDR3 protein. The sample consists of 200,000 to 250,000 distinct CDR3 sequences, 7.3% of them appearing once. Broader study findings: Ankylosing spondylitis blood appeared to be characterized by a TCR beta motif of several highly homologous variants.

These receptors have no known antigen. Sequencing input: blood, either unsorted or a sorted T cell fraction (not recorded which). The receptors derive from a male donor with ankylosing spondylitis.

The chain has TRBV9 and TRBJ1-2, with 8 nucleotides matching TRBD1. The CDR3 extends over 15 amino acids. Germline V gene sequence: CDR1 SGDLS, CDR2 YYNGEE. The junction had 9 bases not matched to a gene; V was cut back by 4 bases and J by 4 bases. CDR3 protein: CASSPRTGLFYGYTF. CDR3 in DNA: TGTGCCAGCAGCCCACGGACAGGGTTGTTCTATGGCTACACCTTC.

CDR3 in amino acids: CASSLDWDLPGQGRFTDTQYF. DNA of the CDR3: TGTGCCAGCAGCTTAGATTGGGATCTCCCAGGACAGGGGCGTTTTACAGATACGCAGTATTTT. V is TRBV11-2 and J is TRBJ2-3, with TRBD1 identical over 9 bases. The germline gives CDR1 SGHAT, CDR2 FQNNGV. The V and J ends lost 0 bases and 3 bases, in that order; junction bases with no gene match: 19. There are 21 residues in the CDR3.

This clonotype was recorded at least ten times. The gene calls are TRBV11-2 and TRBJ2-1; D is perhaps TRBD1 (5 bases). With 4 bases removed from V and 7 bases from J, the gap between germline ends came to 14 bases. Germline V gene sequence: CDR1 SGHAT, CDR2 FQNNGV. This CDR3 comprises 14 residues. CDR3 protein: CASSYRSSGNEQFF. CDR3 sequence (DNA): TGTGCCAGCAGCTACAGATCCTCAGGGAATGAGCAGTTCTTC.

This clonotype was recorded a few times. The genes are TRBV4-3 and TRBJ1-3, with 8 bases matching TRBD1. The CDR3 is 17 residues long. The germline V gene has CDR1 LGHNA and CDR2 YSLEER. Trimming removed 4 bases from V and 0 bases from J; junction bases left unmatched: 8. The CDR3 is CASSPGTGLSSGNTIYF. The DNA for the CDR3 is TGCGCCAGCAGCCCTGGGACAGGCCTAAGCTCTGGAAACACCATATATTTT.

The chain combines TRBV7-9 with TRBJ1-2; 8 nucleotides match TRBD1. The CDR3 is 14 amino acids. Germline assignment: CDR1 SEHNR and CDR2 FQNEAQ (reference sequence). The trim removed 4 bases at V and 6 bases at J, leaving 7 bases unmatched. For the CDR3, the DNA is TGTGCCAGCAGCTCAAACCCAGGGGGCGATGGCTACACCTTC. This gives the protein CASSSNPGGDGYTF. The entire variable domain, with the rest obtained from reference TRBV7-9 and TRBJ1-2, is as follows: DTGVSQNPRHKITKRGQNVTFRCDPISEHNRLYWYRQTLGQGPEFLTYFQNEAQLEKSRLLSDRFSAERPKGSFSTLEIQRTEQGDSAMYLCASSSNPGGDGYTFGSGTRLTVV.

This clonotype was seen repeatedly, ten times or more. The chain joins TRBV7-9 to TRBJ2-1; 7 bases are shared with TRBD1. This CDR3 comprises 15 residues. Germline V gene data show CDR1 as SEHNR and CDR2 as FQNEAQ (reference sequence). The junction had 4 bases not matched to a gene; V was cut back by 5 bases and J by 0 bases. For the CDR3, the DNA is TGTGCCAGCAGCCACCGACAGGGCTCCTACAATGAGCAGTTCTTC. Its protein product is CASSHRQGSYNEQFF. Full variable domain (rest looked up from reference TRBV7-9 and TRBJ2-1): DTGVSQNPRHKITKRGQNVTFRCDPISEHNRLYWYRQTLGQGPEFLTYFQNEAQLEKSRLLSDRFSAERPKGSFSTLEIQRTEQGDSAMYLCASSHRQGSYNEQFFGPGTRLTVL.

The sample holds many counts of this clonotype. The chain has TRBV5-1 and TRBJ1-1; no firm D call. CDR3 length: 13 residues. The germline CDR1 and CDR2 sequences are SGHRS and YFSETQ. V shed 0 bases and J shed 7 bases, with 10 bases lying between them. The CDR3 sequence: CASSLGHLDEAFF. The CDR3 DNA is TGCGCCAGCAGCTTGGGACACCTCGATGAAGCTTTCTTT. Full variable domain (rest looked up from reference TRBV5-1 and TRBJ1-1): KAGVTQTPRYLIKTRGQQVTLSCSPISGHRSVSWYQQTPGQGLQFLFEYFSETQRNKGNFPGRFSGRQFSNSRSEMNVSTLELGDSALYLCASSLGHLDEAFFGQGTRLTVV.

This clonotype was observed at least ten times. The J gene is TRBJ1-1, the V gene TRBV27; weak D call: TRBD1 (5 bases). The germline V gene has CDR1 MNHEY and CDR2 SMNVEV (reference sequence). The CDR3 contains 13 residues. Between the trimmed V and J ends, which lost 1 base and 6 bases, there was a span of 9 bases. CDR3: CASSLWGGSEAFF. CDR3 DNA: TGTGCCAGCAGTTTATGGGGGGGATCTGAAGCTTTCTTT.

V is TRBV7-6 and J is TRBJ2-1; 9 positions match TRBD2. With 2 bases clipped from V and 2 bases from J, the junction kept 10 bases outside the gene matches. CDR3 length: 18 residues. In germline, CDR1 is SGHVS, CDR2 FNYEAQ. DNA of the CDR3: TGTGCCAGCAGCTTACTGGCTAGCGGGGTCCTCACCTACAATGAGCAGTTCTTC. Its translation is CASSLLASGVLTYNEQFF.

The sample holds a few counts of this clonotype. The rearrangement uses TRBV12-2 and TRBJ2-7; TRBD1, as called in the table, went unchecked against the DNA. TRBV12-2 is recorded as a pseudogene. The CDR3 consists of 15 residues. DNA of the CDR3: TGTGCAAGTCGCTTAGGGGACAGGGGATCCTACGAGCAGTACTTC. Translation gives CASRLGDRGSYEQYF.